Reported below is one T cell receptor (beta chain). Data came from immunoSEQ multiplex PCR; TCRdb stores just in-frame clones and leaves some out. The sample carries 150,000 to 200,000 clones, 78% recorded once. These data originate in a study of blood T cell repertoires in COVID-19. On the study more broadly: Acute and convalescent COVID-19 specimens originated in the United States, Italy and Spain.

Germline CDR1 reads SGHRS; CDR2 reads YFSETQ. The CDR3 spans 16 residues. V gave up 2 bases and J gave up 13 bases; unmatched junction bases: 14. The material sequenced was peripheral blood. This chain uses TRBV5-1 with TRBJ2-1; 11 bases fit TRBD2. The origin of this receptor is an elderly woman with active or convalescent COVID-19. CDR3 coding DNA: TGCGCCAGCAGCTTTTCTAGCGGGGGGACGAGGGGGATTCAGTTCTTC. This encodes CASSFSSGGTRGIQFF.